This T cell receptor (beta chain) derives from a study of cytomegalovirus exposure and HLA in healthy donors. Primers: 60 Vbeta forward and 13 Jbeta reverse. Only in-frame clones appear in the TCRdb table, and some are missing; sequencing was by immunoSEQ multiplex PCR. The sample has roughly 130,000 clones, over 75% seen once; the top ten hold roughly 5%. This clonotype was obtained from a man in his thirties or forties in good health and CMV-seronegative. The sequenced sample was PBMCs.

CDR3 sequence reads: CASSLGTSGSVDEQFF. The CDR3 DNA sequence: TGTGCCAGCAGCTTAGGGACTAGCGGGAGCGTGGATGAGCAGTTCTTC. J is TRBJ2-1 and V is TRBV11-3; 13 bases are shared with TRBD2. Germline assignment: CDR1 SGHNT and CDR2 YENEEA. The CDR3 contains 16 residues. V lost 1 base and J lost 8; bases outside the gene matches: 5.